This entry lists 8 T cell receptor beta chains sequenced from one sample in a study of human T cells and chemical hapten exposure. MiXCR, run by TCRdb on the RACE reads, gives a single entry per CDR3 protein. The data hold some 380,000 distinct CDR3 sequences, with 4% to 5.5% observed a single time. Time point of the sample: patch test 1, 2 weeks after DPC sensitization. Treatment described: therapeutic diphenylcyclopropenone sensitization with weekly scalp DPC. The sample was whole blood, taken in connection with sensitization to the hapten diphenylcyclopropenone (DPC). These receptor sequences come from a woman aged 45-60 years with alopecia areata. Some clones in this sample may be carry-over from other donors' samples.

Ten or more counts support this clonotype. The chain uses TRBV29-1 and TRBJ1-1, with D unclear. Trimming took off 2 bases at V and 0 bases at J, with 7 bases between the two ends. The CDR3 contains 13 residues. Germline V gene lookup returns CDR1 SQVTM and CDR2 ANQGSEA. The CDR3 nucleotides read TGCAGCGTTGAATTAACGGTGAACACTGAAGCTTTCTTT. It encodes CSVELTVNTEAFF.

This clonotype was counted many times. The V call is TRBV29-1, the J call TRBJ2-3; D is possibly TRBD2 (6 bases). The CDR3 length is 12 residues. V was trimmed by 7 bases and J by 2 bases, leaving 10 bases between them. Germline-derived CDR1 and CDR2 are SQVTM and ANQGSEA. CDR3 sequence: CSAGDFTDTQYF. CDR3 sequence (DNA): TGCAGCGCGGGGGACTTCACAGATACGCAGTATTTT.

The gene calls are TRBV24-1 and TRBJ2-5, with D possibly being TRBD1 (6 bases). The CDR3 covers 17 residues. Trimming removed 3 bases from V and 2 bases from J, with 18 bases in between. Per the germline V gene, CDR1 is KGHDR and CDR2 is SFDVKD. The CDR3 here is CATSDLSRGGGQETQYF. Written as DNA, the CDR3 is TGTGCCACCAGTGATCTATCCCGAGGGGGTGGACAAGAGACCCAGTACTTC.

This clonotype occurred a few times. V usage is TRBV6-1 and J usage is TRBJ2-1; TRBD1 matches 8 bases. CDR1 and CDR2 (germline): MNHNS, SASEGT. The CDR3 contains 13 residues. V lost 5 bases to trimming and J lost 7 bases; unmatched junction nucleotides: 4. The CDR3 loop reads CASSLTGGNEQFF. DNA for the CDR3: TGTGCCAGCAGTTTAACAGGGGGAAATGAGCAGTTCTTC.

The table lists this clonotype with many counts. The chain carries TRBV5-1 and TRBJ1-4; 7 bases map to TRBD1. Germline V gene sequence: CDR1 SGHRS, CDR2 YFSETQ. The CDR3 spans 16 residues. Trimming took 4 bases from V and 2 from J; bases not matched to a gene: 8. This chain's CDR3 is CASSPEGAGTNEKLFF. CDR3 sequence (DNA): TGCGCCAGCAGCCCGGAGGGGGCTGGGACTAATGAAAAACTGTTTTTT.

At least ten counts were recorded for this clonotype. The rearrangement joins TRBV6-5 to TRBJ2-2; D might be TRBD1 (6 bases). The CDR3 contains 15 residues. The germline CDR1 and CDR2 sequences are MNHEY and SVGAGI. Trimming removed 6 bases from V and 0 bases from J, with 11 bases in between. This CDR3 is CASSRQVSNTGELFF. The CDR3 nucleotides read TGTGCCAGCAGCCGACAGGTTTCGAACACCGGGGAGCTGTTTTTT.

This clonotype came up many times. This CDR3 reads CASSASSGTSGGIPHNEQFF. The CDR3 DNA reads TGTGCCAGCAGCGCAAGCTCCGGGACTAGCGGGGGTATTCCCCACAATGAGCAGTTCTTC. The V and J genes are TRBV9 and TRBJ2-1, with 14 bases fitting TRBD2. Germline CDR1 and CDR2: SGDLS and YYNGEE. The CDR3 runs 20 residues. Unmatched junction bases numbered 16, after V lost 3 bases and J lost 5 bases.

The sample holds many counts of this clonotype. This CDR3 is CASSYQQGWEKLFF. The CDR3 region has the DNA TGTGCCAGCAGTTACCAACAGGGATGGGAAAAACTGTTTTTT. This chain connects TRBV6-5 to TRBJ1-4, with D tentatively TRBD1 (6 bases). Germline loops: CDR1 MNHEY, CDR2 SVGAGI. Between the trimmed V and J ends, which lost 2 bases and 8 bases, there was a span of 12 bases. The CDR3 loop spans 14 amino acids.